The clone carrying this T cell receptor (beta chain) has a handful of counts. Its specificity is not known. This sample includes further DNA sequences coding for the same CDR3. The protocol was immunoSEQ multiplex PCR, while the TCRdb copy is restricted to in-frame clones and leaves out a portion. The repertoire holds about 82,000 clones, with about 91% as singletons. The data belong to a study of siplizumab effects on memory and regulatory T cells. The CDR3 covers 11 residues. V was pared by 1 base and J by 1 base, with 1 base between. Per the germline V gene, CDR1 is DFQATT and CDR2 is SNEGSKA (reference sequence). General observations from the study: Assignment of a naive or memory phenotype failed for roughly 80-96% of the proliferating CD4+ or CD8+ clones. Versus more than 25% in controls, the mappable alloreactive CD4+ clones averaged roughly 68% Treg-derived with siplizumab.

The receptor comes from a human donor in good health. The rearrangement joins TRBV20-1 to TRBJ1-1; no firm D call. Sequenced sample: Tregs sorted from blood. The CDR3 DNA sequence: TGCAGTGCTAGAGGGAACACTGAAGCTTTCTTT. This translates into CSARGNTEAFF.